The clone carrying this TCR beta chain was seen at least ten times. The antigen is not known. Arm-PCR of CDR3 regions with iRepertoire HTBI primers generated TCR beta libraries. TCRdb reanalysed the multiplex PCR reads using MiXCR and keeps one entry per CDR3 protein. The sample includes roughly 420,000 distinct CDR3 sequences, around 15% of them seen just once. The data belong to a study of regulatory T cells in long-lasting Graves disease. Study results and limitations: Accuracy may have been reduced by the small sample size.

Germline lookup yields CDR1 SGHTA and CDR2 FQGTGA. The CDR3 runs 15 residues. V dropped 2 bases and J dropped 8; count of bases not matched to a gene: 6. Noted time point: newly diagnosed GD, antithyroid drugs for less than 3 months. Following extraction of RNA from PBMCs, that RNA was used to make the TCR library. The data also belong to a second study, concerning T cells in Graves' hyperthyroidism and ophthalmopathy. That paper adds: The study defined stable Graves' hyperthyroidism as no ophthalmopathy progression within 18 months. TCR CDR3 underwent first-round RT-PCR with the HTBI primer set. Model output signaled ophthalmopathy a median roughly six months ahead of onset.

This TCR was sampled from a woman aged 30 to 39 with Graves disease. Sequencing was performed on peripheral blood mononuclear cells (PBMCs), taken at new diagnosis, from a patient treated with antithyroid drugs. The chain combines TRBV7-3 with TRBJ2-1; 10 bases line up with TRBD1. The CDR3 spells CASSLVRTGGDEQFF. CDR3 in DNA: TGTGCCAGCAGCTTAGTACGGACAGGGGGGGATGAGCAGTTCTTC.